This T cell receptor beta chain derives from a study of CD8+CD57+ T cells in acquired aplastic anemia. Study-level information: The sorted CD4+ and CD8+ cells yielded an average approximately 3.3 ug of DNA. Healthy donors had, on average, around 10 million reads for their CD4+ cells.

Study-level results: Significant differences in CD8+ Simpson's diversity were not observed between patients and controls. The study identified roughly 29 CD8+ CDR3 sequences shared by patients and controls.

This clonotype has at least ten counts. Its antigen is currently unknown. CDR3 and TCR beta VDJ profiling relied on genomic DNA as the template. TCRdb processed the reads anew with MiXCR; each CDR3 protein has one entry. Among some 200,000 distinct CDR3 sequences listed, roughly 35% were seen once. CDR3 length equals 14 residues. The V end lost 5 bases, the J end lost 4 bases, and 15 bases lay between the germline ends. The V gene's germline CDR1 is SGHTA and CDR2 FQGTGA. Material: sorted CD4+, CD8+, or CD8+CD57+ T cells (not recorded which) from PBMCs. The rearrangement joins TRBV7-3 to TRBJ2-7; possibly TRBD1 for D (5 bases). The source is a human donor in good health, serving as a control. Here the CDR3 reads CASSQGAGPYEQYF. In DNA form, the CDR3 reads TGTGCCAGCAGCCAAGGGGCCGGCCCGTACGAGCAGTACTTC.